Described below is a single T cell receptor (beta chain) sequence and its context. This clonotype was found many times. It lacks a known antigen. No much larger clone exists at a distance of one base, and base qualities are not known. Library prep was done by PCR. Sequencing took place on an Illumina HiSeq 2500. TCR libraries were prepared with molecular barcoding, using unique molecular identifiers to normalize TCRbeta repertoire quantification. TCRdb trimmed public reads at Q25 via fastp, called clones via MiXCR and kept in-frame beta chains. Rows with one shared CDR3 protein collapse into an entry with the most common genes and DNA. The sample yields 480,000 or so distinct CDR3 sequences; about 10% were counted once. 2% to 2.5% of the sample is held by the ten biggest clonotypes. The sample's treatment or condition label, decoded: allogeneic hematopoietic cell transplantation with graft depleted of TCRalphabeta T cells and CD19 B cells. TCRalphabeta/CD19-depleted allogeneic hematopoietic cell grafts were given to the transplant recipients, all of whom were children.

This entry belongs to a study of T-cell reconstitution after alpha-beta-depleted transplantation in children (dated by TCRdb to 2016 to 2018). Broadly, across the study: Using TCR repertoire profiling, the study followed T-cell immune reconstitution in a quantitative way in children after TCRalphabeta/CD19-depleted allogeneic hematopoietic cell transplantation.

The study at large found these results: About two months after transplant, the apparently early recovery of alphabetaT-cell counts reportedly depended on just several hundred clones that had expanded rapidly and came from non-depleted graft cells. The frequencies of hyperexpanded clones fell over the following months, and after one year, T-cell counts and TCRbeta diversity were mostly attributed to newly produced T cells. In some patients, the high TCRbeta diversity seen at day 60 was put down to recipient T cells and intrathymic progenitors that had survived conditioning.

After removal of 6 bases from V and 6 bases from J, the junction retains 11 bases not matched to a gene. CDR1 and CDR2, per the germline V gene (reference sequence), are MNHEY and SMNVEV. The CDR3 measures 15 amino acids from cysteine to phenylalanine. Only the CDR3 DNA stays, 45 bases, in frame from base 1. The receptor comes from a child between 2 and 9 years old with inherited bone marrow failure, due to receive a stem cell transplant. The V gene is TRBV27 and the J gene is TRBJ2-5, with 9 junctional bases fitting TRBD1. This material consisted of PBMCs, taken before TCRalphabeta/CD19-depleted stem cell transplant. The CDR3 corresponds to CASSQLGQGLQTQYF. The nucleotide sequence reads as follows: TGTGCCAGCAGCCAGCTGGGACAGGGCCTACAGACCCAGTACTTC.